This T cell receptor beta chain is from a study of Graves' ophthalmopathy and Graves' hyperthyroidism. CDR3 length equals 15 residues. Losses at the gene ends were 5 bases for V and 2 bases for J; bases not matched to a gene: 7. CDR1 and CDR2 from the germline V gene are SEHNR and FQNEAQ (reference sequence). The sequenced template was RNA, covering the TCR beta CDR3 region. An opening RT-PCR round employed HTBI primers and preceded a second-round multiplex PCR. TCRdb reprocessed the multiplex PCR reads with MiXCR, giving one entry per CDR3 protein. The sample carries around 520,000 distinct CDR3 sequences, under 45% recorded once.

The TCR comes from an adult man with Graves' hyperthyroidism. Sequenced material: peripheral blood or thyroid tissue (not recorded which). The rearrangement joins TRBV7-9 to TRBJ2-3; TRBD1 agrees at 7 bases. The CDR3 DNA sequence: TGTGCCAGCAGCCACGACAGGGTACTCACAGATACGCAGTATTTT. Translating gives CASSHDRVLTDTQYF. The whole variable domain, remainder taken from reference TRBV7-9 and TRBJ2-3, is DTGVSQNPRHKITKRGQNVTFRCDPISEHNRLYWYRQTLGQGPEFLTYFQNEAQLEKSRLLSDRFSAERPKGSFSTLEIQRTEQGDSAMYLCASSHDRVLTDTQYFGPGTRLTVL.